This T cell receptor beta chain stems from a study of cytomegalovirus exposure and HLA in healthy donors. Primers included in the PCR were 60 Vbeta and 13 Jbeta primers. TCRdb keeps only in-frame clones here, not all; method: immunoSEQ multiplex PCR. The sample lists roughly 98,000 clones, over 60% occurring once. Donors consisted of healthy bone marrow donors. CDR3 size: 13 residues. In germline, CDR1 is SGHAT, CDR2 FQNNGV. V lost 1 base, J lost 4 bases, and 7 bases lay in between. Sequenced: PBMCs. The TCR sequence derives from a female donor in good health and CMV-seronegative. The J gene is TRBJ2-5, the V gene TRBV11-2; D unresolved. DNA for the CDR3: TGTGCCAGCAGCTTAGGCCCTATAGAGACCCAGTACTTC. As protein: CASSLGPIETQYF.